This T cell receptor (beta chain) appears in the sequencing data of a study of cytomegalovirus exposure and HLA in healthy donors. General study findings and limits: Further analysis, carried out later, found HLA-associated TCR beta chains more clonally expanded than equally common other chains. Available immune exposure information was restricted to CMV serostatus only.

Worth noting for this clone: The antigen is undetermined.

Primers included in the PCR were 60 Vbeta and 13 Jbeta primers. Data came from immunoSEQ multiplex PCR; TCRdb stores just in-frame clones and leaves some out. The sample yields 150,000 or so clones, approximately 80% seen once. V dropped 0 bases and J dropped 0 bases, with 7 bases sitting between them. Per germline, CDR1 SGHNT and CDR2 YYREEE (reference sequence). The CDR3 runs 16 residues. The chain employs TRBV5-4 and TRBJ2-6; D ambiguous. This TCR was sampled from a male donor in good health and CMV-seronegative. The material sequenced was PBMCs. CDR3 in amino acids: CASSLVLASGANVLTF. DNA for the CDR3: TGTGCCAGCAGCTTGGTGTTAGCCTCTGGGGCCAACGTCCTGACTTTC.